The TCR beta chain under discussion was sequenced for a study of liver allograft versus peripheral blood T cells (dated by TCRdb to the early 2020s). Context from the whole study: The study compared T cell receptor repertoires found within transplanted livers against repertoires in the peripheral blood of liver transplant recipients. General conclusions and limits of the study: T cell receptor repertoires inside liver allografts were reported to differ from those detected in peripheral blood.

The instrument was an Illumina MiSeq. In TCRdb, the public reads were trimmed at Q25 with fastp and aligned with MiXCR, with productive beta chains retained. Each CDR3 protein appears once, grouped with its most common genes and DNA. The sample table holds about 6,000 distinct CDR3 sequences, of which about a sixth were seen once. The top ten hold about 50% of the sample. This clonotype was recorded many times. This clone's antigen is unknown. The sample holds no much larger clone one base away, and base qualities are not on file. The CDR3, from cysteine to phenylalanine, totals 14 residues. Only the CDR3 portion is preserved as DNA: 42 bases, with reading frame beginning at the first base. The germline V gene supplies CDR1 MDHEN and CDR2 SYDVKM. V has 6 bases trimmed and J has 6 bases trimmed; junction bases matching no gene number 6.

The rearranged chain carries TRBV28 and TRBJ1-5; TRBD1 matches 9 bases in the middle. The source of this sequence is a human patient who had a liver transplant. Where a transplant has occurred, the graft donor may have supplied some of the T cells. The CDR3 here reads CASSRTGEGQPQHF. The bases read TGTGCCAGCAGCCGGACAGGGGAGGGTCAGCCCCAGCATTTT.